Each of the 30 T cell receptor beta chains below was sequenced from the same sample in a study of blood T cells in healthy people across ages (dated by TCRdb to about 2015). The protocol used for the library was 5' RACE. The sequencer was an Illumina HiSeq 2500. A second PCR of roughly 6 to 11 cycles was run with a J-beta primer mix and a sample-barcoded 5' primer. TCRdb trimmed public reads at Q25 via fastp, called clones via MiXCR and kept in-frame beta chains. Identical CDR3 proteins give one entry, which carries the most common genes and DNA. The sample table contains hundreds of thousands of distinct CDR3 sequences; only one count was recorded for under 80% of them. The ten top clones hold 28% of the sample. Sequenced material: blood. The receptors were sampled from a man aged 25-45 years in good health.

As to this clonotype: The junction departs from the called germline gene at one end, perhaps through a read error. The chain combines TRBV11-1 with TRBJ2-5; tentative D call: TRBD1 (6 bases). The CDR3 is made up of 13 amino acids. Germline CDR1 reads SGHAT; CDR2 reads FQDESV (reference sequence). CDR3 nucleotides: TGTGCCAGCAGCTTTGCCGATCAGGGGACCCCGTACTTC. Translating it yields CASSFADQGTPYF.

The chain is built from TRBV7-2 and TRBJ2-7, with D tentatively TRBD2 (5 bases). V dropped 3 bases and J dropped 3 bases, with 9 bases sitting between them. Germline-derived CDR1 and CDR2 are SGHTA and FQGNSA. The CDR3 has 13 residues. CDR3 in amino acids: CASSFPGIYEQYF. The CDR3 nucleotides are TGTGCCAGCAGCTTCCCGGGAATCTACGAGCAGTACTTC.

The chain carries TRBV29-1 and TRBJ2-5; D possibly corresponds to TRBD2 (5 bases). The germline V gene encodes CDR1 SQVTM and CDR2 ANQGSEA. Trimming stripped 1 base from V and 4 bases from J, with 13 bases between. This CDR3 region has 14 residues. The chain's CDR3 is CSVEVDAAGETQYF. The CDR3 nucleotides are TGCAGCGTTGAAGTAGACGCCGCGGGAGAGACCCAGTACTTC.

The V and J genes are TRBV15 and TRBJ2-7, with D unresolved. Germline V gives CDR1 LNHNV, CDR2 YYDKDF (reference sequence). V lost 4 bases to trimming and J lost 0 bases, with 10 bases between them. The CDR3 loop spans 14 amino acids. CDR3 sequence reads: CATSTRSSSYEQYF. The CDR3 coding sequence is TGTGCCACCAGCACCCGATCTAGCTCCTACGAGCAGTACTTC.

The chain couples TRBV19 to TRBJ1-1; TRBD1 matches 8 bases. The CDR3 totals 13 residues. CDR1 and CDR2 (germline): LNHDA, SQIVND (reference sequence). Losses at the gene ends were 5 bases for V and 7 bases for J; bases not matched to a gene: 6. The CDR3 region is CASSHGQGGEAFF. CDR3 nucleotides: TGTGCCAGTAGTCACGGACAGGGCGGTGAAGCTTTCTTT.

The chain links TRBV4-3 to TRBJ1-6, with a tentative D call TRBD1 (5 bases). The CDR3 totals 15 residues. The V end lost 4 bases, the J end lost 4 bases, and 11 bases lay between the germline ends. In germline, CDR1 is LGHNA, CDR2 YSLEER. The DNA of the CDR3 is TGCGCCAGCAGCCTGGGGCCCAAGTATAATTCACCCCTCCACTTT. Protein product: CASSLGPKYNSPLHF.

The chain recombines TRBV9 with TRBJ2-3; D tentatively reads TRBD1 or TRBD2 (6 bases each). The CDR3 runs to 16 residues. The germline V gene has CDR1 SGDLS and CDR2 YYNGEE. The V end lost 0 bases, the J end lost 2 bases, and 13 bases lay between the germline ends. The CDR3 DNA reads TGTGCCAGCAGCGTAGGAGGGGGACTCACCACAGATACGCAGTATTTT. Its protein product is CASSVGGGLTTDTQYF.

This chain joins TRBV7-6 and TRBJ2-3, with D maybe TRBD2 (5 bases). CDR1 and CDR2 from the germline V gene are SGHVS and FNYEAQ. This CDR3 contains 16 residues. Between the trimmed V and J ends, which lost 5 bases and 2 bases, there was a span of 17 bases. CDR3 sequence: CASSRTLGLFTDTQYF. Written as DNA, the CDR3 is TGTGCCAGCAGCCGGACCTTAGGACTCTTCACAGATACGCAGTATTTT.

This chain uses TRBV20-1 with TRBJ2-7, with D perhaps given as TRBD1 or TRBD2 (5 bases each). The J call may be wrong; the DNA end is better matched by TRBJ2-5. This CDR3 is built from 16 residues. The germline CDR1 and CDR2 sequences are DFQATT and SNEGSKA (reference sequence). The CDR3 nucleotides are TGCAGTGCTAGAGATCTTTTTACGGGGCATCAAGAGACCCAGTACTTC. This codes for CSARDLFTGHQETQYF.

The rearrangement joins TRBV5-6 to TRBJ2-1; D assignment may be TRBD1 or TRBD2 (5 bases each). Trimming took off 5 bases at V and 5 bases at J, with 14 bases between the two ends. There are 14 residues in the CDR3. CDR1 is SGHDT and CDR2 is YYEEEE in the germline V gene. The CDR3 loop reads CASRSGTVNNEQFF. CDR3 in DNA: TGTGCCAGCAGATCCGGGACGGTGAACAATGAGCAGTTCTTC.

In this sample, this clonotype turned up once. This chain uses TRBV7-2 with TRBJ2-1, with a possible D match to TRBD2 (6 bases). Trimming took off 2 bases at V and 7 bases at J, with 12 bases between the two ends. The CDR3 is 14 amino acids. Germline loops: CDR1 SGHTA, CDR2 FQGNSA. CDR3 sequence: CASSLRLARNEQFF. CDR3 DNA sequence: TGTGCCAGCAGCTTACGCCTAGCGCGGAATGAGCAGTTCTTC.

This CDR3 reads CSARTTLRYEQYF. The CDR3 DNA reads TGCAGTGCTAGAACTACACTACGCTACGAGCAGTACTTC. The rearrangement links TRBV20-1 to TRBJ2-7; D unclear. Germline V gene sequence: CDR1 DFQATT, CDR2 SNEGSKA (reference sequence). V dropped 2 bases and J dropped 3 bases, with 11 bases sitting between them. This CDR3 region has 13 residues.

V and J are TRBV6-2 or TRBV6-3 and TRBJ2-1; 11 nucleotides match TRBD2. This CDR3 is 17 amino acids long. The junction had 4 bases not matched to a gene; V was cut back by 2 bases and J by 1 base. The germline gives CDR1 MNHEY, CDR2 SVGEGT. The CDR3 bases are TGTGCCAGCAGTTACCTAGCGGGGGGTCAATCCTACAATGAGCAGTTCTTC. It codes for CASSYLAGGQSYNEQFF.

The V call is TRBV21-1, the J call TRBJ1-1. TRBV21-1 constitutes a pseudogene. The CDR3 loop spans 17 amino acids. Written as DNA, the CDR3 is TGTGCCAGCAGCAAGGCGGAAGTGGATGCCTTGAACACTGAAGCTTTCTTT. As protein: CASSKAEVDALNTEAFF.

The gene calls are TRBV20-1 and TRBJ2-1, with a tentative D call TRBD2 (5 bases). The CDR3 runs 16 residues. Germline lookup yields CDR1 DFQATT and CDR2 SNEGSKA (reference sequence). Trimming took 6 bases from V and 4 from J, leaving 22 bases between them. The CDR3 region has the DNA TGCAGTGCCTCGGCGGAGAAGGGAGTTTCTTACAATGAGCAGTTCTTC. Protein: CSASAEKGVSYNEQFF.

This chain connects TRBV7-2 to TRBJ2-5, with D possibly matching TRBD2 (6 bases). The CDR3 consists of 15 residues. Germline values: CDR1 SGHTA, CDR2 FQGNSA. The germline V and J ends were trimmed by 1 base and 5 bases, with 14 bases remaining between them. CDR3 nucleotide sequence: TGTGCCAGCAGCTTAGGTGCGGGGTGGGCGGAGACCCAGTACTTC. Translating it yields CASSLGAGWAETQYF.

The V gene is TRBV7-2, the J gene TRBJ2-5, with TRBD2 identical over 11 bases. Germline assignment: CDR1 SGHTA and CDR2 FQGNSA. The CDR3 loop spans 17 amino acids. V shed 2 bases, J shed 7 bases, and the junction held 12 bases outside the gene matches. CDR3 coding DNA: TGTGCCAGCAGCTTATCTTCACTAGCGGGGGACTTGGGGACCCAGTACTTC. Amino acids: CASSLSSLAGDLGTQYF.

The chain uses TRBV9 and TRBJ2-6, with 7 nucleotides matching TRBD1. Germline CDR1 SGDLS, CDR2 YYNGEE. The CDR3 extends over 16 amino acids. Germline trimming cut 4 bases from V and 5 bases from J; bases unmatched to any gene: 9. The CDR3 DNA is TGTGCCAGCAGCCCCCGACAGGGCAGCTGGGCCAACGTCCTGACTTTC. It is translated as CASSPRQGSWANVLTF.

In DNA, the CDR3 is TGTGCCAGCAGCCGGACAGGGGAAGGGGGTGAAAAACTGTTTTTT. It translates to CASSRTGEGGEKLFF. The chain employs TRBV28 and TRBJ1-4, with TRBD1 matching over 9 bases. The CDR3 length is 15 residues. V lost 6 bases, J lost 7 bases, and 9 bases stayed unmatched. Germline CDR1 reads MDHEN; CDR2 reads SYDVKM.

CDR3 in amino acids: CASSSGQGDTF. The CDR3 DNA is TGTGCCAGCAGTTCGGGACAGGGAGACACCTTC. The chain combines TRBV12-3 or TRBV12-4 with TRBJ1-2, with TRBD1 matching 9 bases. The J segment lost 12 bases and the V segment lost 4 bases, leaving 3 bases of the junction unmatched. This CDR3 is 11 amino acids long.

A few counts support this clonotype. The chain combines TRBV4-2 with TRBJ1-4, with D perhaps TRBD1 (5 bases). The germline V gene encodes CDR1 LGHNA and CDR2 YNFKEQ. The CDR3 covers 13 residues. Trimming pared 0 bases from V and 10 bases from J, leaving 9 bases between. CDR3 nucleotide sequence: TGTGCCAGCAGCCAAGATCAGACAGCAAAACTGTTTTTT. Translated, it gives CASSQDQTAKLFF.

The rearrangement links TRBV4-3 to TRBJ2-2, with TRBD1 identical over 8 bases. J was trimmed by 5 bases and V by 2 bases; bases with no gene match: 4. Germline assignment: CDR1 LGHNA and CDR2 YSLEER. The CDR3 totals 15 residues. DNA for the CDR3: TGCGCCAGCAGCCAACAGGACAGGGCAACCGGGGAGCTGTTTTTT. Translation: CASSQQDRATGELFF.

The sample holds a few counts of this clonotype. The chain uses TRBV5-1 and TRBJ1-2; 7 nucleotides agree with TRBD1. Germline CDR1 is SGHRS and CDR2 is YFSETQ. The CDR3 totals 15 residues. V shed 0 bases, J shed 4 bases, and the junction held 6 bases outside the gene matches. Written as DNA, the CDR3 is TGCGCCAGCAGCTTGGAGGGGGCGCAGGGCTATGGCTACACCTTC. Translating it yields CASSLEGAQGYGYTF.

The chain recombines TRBV7-4 with TRBJ1-5; 8 bases match TRBD1. The CDR3 loop spans 15 amino acids. The germline V gene has CDR1 SGHVT and CDR2 SQSDAQ. Germline trimming cut 4 bases from V and 7 bases from J; bases unmatched to any gene: 9. The CDR3 nucleotides are TGTGCCAGCAGCTCCTGGACAGGGTGGGGGCAGCCCCAGCATTTT. Residues: CASSSWTGWGQPQHF.

This clonotype has a handful of counts. The chain employs TRBV7-3 and TRBJ2-7; 11 bases fit TRBD2. Germline CDR1 and CDR2: SGHTA and FQGTGA. The length of the CDR3 is 15 residues. Unmatched junction bases numbered 6, after V lost 6 bases and J lost 2 bases. The CDR3 nucleotides read TGTGCCAGCAGTCAACTAGCGGGGGCGCCCTACGAGCAGTACTTC. Translation: CASSQLAGAPYEQYF. The full variable domain, with the rest looked up from reference TRBV7-3 and TRBJ2-7, is GAGVSQTPSNKVTEKGKYVELRCDPISGHTALYWYRQSLGQGPEFLIYFQGTGAADDSGLPNDRFFAVRPEGSVSTLKIQRTERGDSAVYLCASSQLAGAPYEQYFGPGTRLTVT.

The V gene is TRBV28, the J gene TRBJ2-3; 10 nucleotides agree with TRBD2. Trimming cost V 5 bases and J 2 bases; bases outside gene matches: 7. CDR3 size: 16 residues. The germline gives CDR1 MDHEN, CDR2 SYDVKM. This CDR3 is CASSLELAGNTDTQYF. For the CDR3, the DNA is TGTGCCAGCAGTCTAGAACTAGCGGGGAACACAGATACGCAGTATTTT.

J is TRBJ2-6 and V is TRBV7-3; D unclear. Trimming removed 6 bases from V and 0 bases from J, with 9 bases in between. This CDR3 region has 15 residues. CDR1 is SGHTA, CDR2 FQGTGA, per germline. The CDR3 DNA is TGTGCCAGCAGTTCACAGCCCTCTGGGGCCAACGTCCTGACTTTC. Amino acid sequence: CASSSQPSGANVLTF.

This clonotype was recorded a few times. The chain recombines TRBV20-1 with TRBJ2-4, with 7 bases lining up with TRBD2. Near its end, the DNA agrees better with TRBJ2-7, so the J call may be wrong. The CDR3 spans 12 residues. Germline CDR1 reads DFQATT; CDR2 reads SNEGSKA (reference sequence). The CDR3 DNA reads TGCAGTGCACCTTGGGGGGGCTACGAGCAGTACTTC. Translating gives CSAPWGGYEQYF.

This clonotype turned up a few times. The V call is TRBV9, the J call TRBJ2-3; D tentatively fits TRBD1 or TRBD2 (5 bases each). The CDR3 runs to 18 residues. V gave up 0 bases and J gave up 2 bases, with 19 bases separating them. Germline V lookup: CDR1 SGDLS, CDR2 YYNGEE. The CDR3 coding sequence is TGTGCCAGCAGCGTAGCCGTCATTATTGGGGGACCCACAGATACGCAGTATTTT. It encodes CASSVAVIIGGPTDTQYF. Based on the CDR3 plus reference TRBV9 and TRBJ2-3, the full variable domain is DSGVTQTPKHLITATGQRVTLRCSPRSGDLSVYWYQQSLDQGLQFLIQYYNGEERAKGNILERFSAQQFPDLHSELNLSSLELGDSALYFCASSVAVIIGGPTDTQYFGPGTRLTVL.

The genes are TRBV7-9 and TRBJ1-4, with 11 bases lining up with TRBD1. Germline V CDR1 and CDR2: SEHNR, FQNEAQ (reference sequence). V trimming: 5 bases; J trimming: 9 bases; junction bases outside the gene matches: 14. This CDR3 is 17 amino acids long. The CDR3 is CASSQPHPGQGDQKLFF. The CDR3 region has the DNA TGTGCCAGCAGCCAACCCCACCCGGGACAGGGGGACCAAAAACTGTTTTTT.